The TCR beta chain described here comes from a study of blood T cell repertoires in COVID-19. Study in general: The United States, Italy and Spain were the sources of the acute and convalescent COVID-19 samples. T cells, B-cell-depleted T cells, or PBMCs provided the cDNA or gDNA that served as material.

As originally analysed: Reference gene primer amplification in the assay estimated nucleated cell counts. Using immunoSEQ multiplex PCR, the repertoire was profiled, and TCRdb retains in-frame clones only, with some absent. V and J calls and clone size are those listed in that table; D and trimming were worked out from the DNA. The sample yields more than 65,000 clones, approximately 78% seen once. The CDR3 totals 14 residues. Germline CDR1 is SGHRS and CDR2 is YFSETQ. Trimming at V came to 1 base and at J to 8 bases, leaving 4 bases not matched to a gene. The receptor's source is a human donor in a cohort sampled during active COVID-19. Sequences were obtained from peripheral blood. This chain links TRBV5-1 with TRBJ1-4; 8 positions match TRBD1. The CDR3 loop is CASSLTQGVEKLFF. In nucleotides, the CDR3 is TGCGCCAGCAGCTTGACACAGGGGGTGGAAAAACTGTTTTTT.